Listed here are 12 T cell receptor beta chains from one sample, sequenced in a study of blood T cell repertoires in COVID-19. Clones were sequenced by immunoSEQ multiplex PCR, and TCRdb holds only the in-frame ones, with some missing. The data hold roughly 290,000 clones, with around 85% observed a single time. Sequenced input: peripheral blood. The receptors originated from a woman between 50 and 59 years old with active or convalescent COVID-19.

This clone was picked up one time. V usage is TRBV15 and J usage is TRBJ1-6; 7 positions match TRBD1. In germline, CDR1 is LNHNV, CDR2 YYDKDF (reference sequence). V gave up 0 bases and J gave up 9 bases; unmatched junction bases: 5. This CDR3 is built from 15 residues. The DNA for the CDR3 is TGTGCCACCAGCAGAGAAATGGAGGGGGCTTCACCCCTCCACTTT. This encodes CATSREMEGASPLHF. Full variable domain (remainder filled in from reference TRBV15 and TRBJ1-6): DAMVIQNPRYQVTQFGKPVTLSCSQTLNHNVMYWYQQKSSQAPKLLFHYYDKDFNNEADTPDNFQSRRPNTSFCFLDIRSPGLGDTAMYLCATSREMEGASPLHFGNGTRLTVT.

This clone has more than one count but fewer than ten. The chain joins TRBV7-3 to TRBJ1-3; TRBD1 agrees at 8 bases. The CDR3 is made up of 13 amino acids. Looked up from germline, CDR1 is SGHTA and CDR2 is FQGTGA. With V trimmed by 5 bases and J by 8 bases, 5 bases remained unmatched. The DNA for the CDR3 is TGTGCCAGCAGCCCCGGACAGGGAGACACCATATATTTT. Translation gives CASSPGQGDTIYF.

Many counts were recorded for this clone. The V and J genes are TRBV27 and TRBJ1-5; 7 nucleotides align to TRBD1. The length of the CDR3 is 15 residues. V gave up 6 bases and J gave up 0 bases; unmatched junction bases: 5. Germline assignment: CDR1 MNHEY and CDR2 SMNVEV (reference sequence). CDR3 in DNA: TGTGCCAGCAGGACAGGGATAAATAGCAATCAGCCCCAGCATTTT. Amino acid sequence: CASRTGINSNQPQHF.

The chain recombines TRBV19 with TRBJ2-5, with 9 nucleotides matching TRBD1. Germline V lookup: CDR1 LNHDA, CDR2 SQIVND (reference sequence). V lost 5 bases to trimming and J lost 0 bases; unmatched junction nucleotides: 4. This CDR3 contains 15 residues. CDR3: CASSLGTGNQETQYF. CDR3 coding DNA: TGTGCCAGTAGTCTCGGGACAGGGAACCAAGAGACCCAGTACTTC.

This chain links TRBV11-3 with TRBJ2-1; TRBD2 agrees at 9 bases. The trim removed 5 bases at V and 8 bases at J, leaving 7 bases unmatched. The CDR3 extends over 14 amino acids. Germline CDR1 SGHNT, CDR2 YENEEA. CDR3 sequence reads: CASSPEGGRDEQFF. DNA for the CDR3: TGTGCCAGCAGCCCTGAAGGCGGGAGGGATGAGCAGTTCTTC.

This clone appeared a single time. In DNA, the CDR3 is TGTGCCAGCAGTATCGGCGGCGAGCCCCAGCCCCAGCATTTT. Its translation: CASSIGGEPQPQHF. The chain is built from TRBV2 and TRBJ1-5; D is unresolved. The CDR3 extends over 14 amino acids. V lost 5 bases and J 7 bases, leaving 15 bases between the germline ends. The germline CDR1 and CDR2 sequences are SNHLY and FYNNEI.

This clone was seen just once. The CDR3 DNA sequence: TGTGCCAGCAGCCAAGATTTATCTTCGGGCTACACCTTC. Its protein is CASSQDLSSGYTF. This sequence joins TRBV3-1 (or the pseudogene TRBV3-2) and TRBJ1-2, with D hard to call. V lost 0 bases to trimming and J lost 8 bases, with 10 bases between them. The CDR3 length is 13 residues. Germline CDR1 LGHDT, CDR2 YNNKEL (reference sequence).

This clone was counted a few times. This chain connects TRBV5-1 to TRBJ1-5; D not certain. Trimming took 2 bases from V and 7 from J, leaving 16 bases between them. The CDR3 spans 15 residues. Germline loops: CDR1 SGHRS, CDR2 YFSETQ. The CDR3 protein is CASSLSGSSGQPQHF. The CDR3 nucleotides are TGCGCCAGCAGCTTATCCGGAAGTTCAGGCCAGCCCCAGCATTTT.

The rearrangement joins TRBV7-6 to TRBJ1-1; TRBD1 is a possible D gene (6 bases). The germline CDR1 and CDR2 sequences are SGHVS and FNYEAQ. The CDR3 sequence is 15 residues long. The germline V and J ends were trimmed by 0 bases and 3 bases, with 11 bases remaining between them. The CDR3 DNA follows: TGTGCCAGCAGCTTAGCGGGGGCAGGGTACACTGAAGCTTTCTTT. Its translation is CASSLAGAGYTEAFF.

The gene calls are TRBV5-1 and TRBJ2-7; the D gene is possibly TRBD1 (6 bases). CDR3 length: 14 residues. CDR1 and CDR2 (germline): SGHRS, YFSETQ. V was cut by 0 bases and J by 5 bases, with 12 bases left in between. For the CDR3, the DNA is TGCGCCAGCAGCTTGGGACAGAGGACAGACGAGCAGTACTTC. Its translation: CASSLGQRTDEQYF.

The chain carries TRBV19 and TRBJ1-4, with D unclear. V gave up 7 bases and J gave up 8 bases, with 11 bases separating them. The CDR3 consists of 12 residues. Per the germline V gene, CDR1 is LNHDA and CDR2 is SQIVND (reference sequence). The CDR3 DNA reads TGTGCCAGTACCATCGGGTCGGAAAAACTGTTTTTT. It yields the protein CASTIGSEKLFF.

This chain connects TRBV3-1 (or the pseudogene TRBV3-2) to TRBJ1-5; D gene ambiguous. Trimming pared 6 bases from V and 0 bases from J, leaving 21 bases between. The germline gives CDR1 LGHDT, CDR2 YNNKEL (reference sequence). This CDR3 comprises 18 residues. The CDR3 region has the DNA TGTGCCAGCAGTTACCTAGGCGGGGAACGATATAGCAATCAGCCCCAGCATTTT. It translates to CASSYLGGERYSNQPQHF.